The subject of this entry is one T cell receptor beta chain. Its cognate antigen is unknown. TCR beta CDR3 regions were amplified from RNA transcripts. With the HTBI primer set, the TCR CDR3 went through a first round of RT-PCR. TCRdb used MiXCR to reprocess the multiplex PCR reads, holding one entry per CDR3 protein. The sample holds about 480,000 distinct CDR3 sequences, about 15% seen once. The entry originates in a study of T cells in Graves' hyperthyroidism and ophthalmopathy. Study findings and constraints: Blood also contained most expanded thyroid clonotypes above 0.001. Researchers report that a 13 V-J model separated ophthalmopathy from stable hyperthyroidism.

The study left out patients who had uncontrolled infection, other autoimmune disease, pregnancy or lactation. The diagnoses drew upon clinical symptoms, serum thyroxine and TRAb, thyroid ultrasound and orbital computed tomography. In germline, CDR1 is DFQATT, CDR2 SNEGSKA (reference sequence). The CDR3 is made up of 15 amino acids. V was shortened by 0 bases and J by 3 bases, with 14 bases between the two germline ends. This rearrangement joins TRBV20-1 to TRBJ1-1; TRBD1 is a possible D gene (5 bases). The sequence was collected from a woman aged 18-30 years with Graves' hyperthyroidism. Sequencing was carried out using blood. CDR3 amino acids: CSARDSRGWYTEAFF. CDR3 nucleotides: TGCAGTGCTAGAGACTCGAGGGGTTGGTACACTGAAGCTTTCTTT.